This T cell receptor beta chain was found in a study of OX40 agonist ivuxolimab in advanced cancers. Study details: Ivuxolimab doses were 0.01, 0.1, 0.3, 1.5, 3 or 10 mg/kg every 2 weeks. Partial response was recorded in three patients: one hepatocellular carcinoma and two cutaneous melanoma cases. Averaging about 60 years in age, with a range of about 23 to 79, the cohort was 65% to 90% male. Findings and caveats of the study: Averaging showed that CD8+ T cells had more expanded clones than CD4+ did.

Assay used: immunoSEQ multiplex PCR; TCRdb lists only in-frame clones, some missing. The repertoire holds approximately 84,000 clones, with roughly 87% as singletons. V dropped 3 bases and J dropped 6 bases, with 13 bases sitting between them. This CDR3 has 14 residues. Germline CDR1 and CDR2: SGHKS and YYEKEE (reference sequence). Concerning this clone: The antigen is not known.

The chain joins TRBV5-5 to TRBJ1-5; no firm D call. The sample consisted of CD4+ or CD8+ T cells sorted from blood, taken in a trial of the OX40 agonist ivuxolimab. This receptor was obtained from an adult with an advanced solid tumor such as melanoma, head and neck, liver or kidney cancer. The CDR3, as DNA: TGTGCCAGCAGCTCCGGCCCCCTTGGTCAGCCCCAGCATTTT. It is translated as CASSSGPLGQPQHF.